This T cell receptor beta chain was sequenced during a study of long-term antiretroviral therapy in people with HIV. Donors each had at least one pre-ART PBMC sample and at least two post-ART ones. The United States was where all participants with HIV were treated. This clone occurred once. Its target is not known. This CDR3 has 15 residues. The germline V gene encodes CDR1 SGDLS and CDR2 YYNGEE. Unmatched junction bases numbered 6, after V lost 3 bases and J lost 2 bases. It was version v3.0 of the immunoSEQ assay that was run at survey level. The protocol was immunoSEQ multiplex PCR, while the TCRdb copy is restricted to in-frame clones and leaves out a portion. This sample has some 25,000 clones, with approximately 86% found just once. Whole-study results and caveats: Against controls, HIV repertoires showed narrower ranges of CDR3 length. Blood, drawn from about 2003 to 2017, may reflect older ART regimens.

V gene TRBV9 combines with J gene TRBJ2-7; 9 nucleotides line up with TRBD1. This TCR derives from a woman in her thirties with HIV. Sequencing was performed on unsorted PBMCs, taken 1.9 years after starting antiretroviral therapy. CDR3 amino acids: CASSAQQGAAYEQYV. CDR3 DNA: TGTGCCAGCAGCGCACAACAGGGGGCGGCCTACGAGCAGTACGTC.